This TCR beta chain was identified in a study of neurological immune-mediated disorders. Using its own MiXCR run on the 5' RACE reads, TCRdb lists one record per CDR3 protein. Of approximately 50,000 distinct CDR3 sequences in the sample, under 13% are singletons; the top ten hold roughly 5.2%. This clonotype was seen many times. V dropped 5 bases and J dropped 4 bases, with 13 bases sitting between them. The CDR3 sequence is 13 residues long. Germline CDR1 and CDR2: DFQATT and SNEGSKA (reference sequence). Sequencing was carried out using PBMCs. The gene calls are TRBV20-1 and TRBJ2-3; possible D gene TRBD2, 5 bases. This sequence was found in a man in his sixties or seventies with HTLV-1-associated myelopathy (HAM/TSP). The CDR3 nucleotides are TGCAGTGCTGGTCCCGAGGGTTCAGATACGCAGTATTTT. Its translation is CSAGPEGSDTQYF.